The clone carrying this TCR beta chain was seen a handful of times. TCRdb keeps only in-frame clones here, not all; method: immunoSEQ multiplex PCR. The table records 500 to 600 clones, approximately 80% of them present only once. The tumor samples were collected prior to definitive surgery or chemotherapy. The sample is drawn from a study of high-grade serous ovarian cancer treatment subgroups. This CDR3 has 13 residues. Looked up from germline, CDR1 is SGHDN and CDR2 is FVKESK. V gave up 4 bases and J gave up 10 bases, with 14 bases separating them. The V and J genes are TRBV14 and TRBJ1-5; D may be TRBD1 (5 bases). The source material was tumor tissue. This TCR was sampled from a human donor with high-grade serous ovarian cancer. CDR3 bases: TGTGCCAGCAGCCCAGGGCTCGGGAGACCCCAGCATTTT. Translated, it gives CASSPGLGRPQHF.